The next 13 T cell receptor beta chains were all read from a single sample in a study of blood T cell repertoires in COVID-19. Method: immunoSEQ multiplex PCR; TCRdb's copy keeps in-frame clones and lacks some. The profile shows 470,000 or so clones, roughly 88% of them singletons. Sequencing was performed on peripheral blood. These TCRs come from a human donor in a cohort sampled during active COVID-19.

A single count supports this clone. CDR3 loop: CASSIDRVSHNEQFF. The CDR3 DNA reads TGTGCCAGTAGTATAGACAGGGTCTCACACAATGAGCAGTTCTTC. The chain combines TRBV19 with TRBJ2-1; the D gene is possibly TRBD1 (5 bases). The CDR3 has 15 residues. Trimming left V 0 bases short and J 5 bases short, with 11 bases between. Germline CDR1 is LNHDA and CDR2 is SQIVND (reference sequence).

CDR3 protein: CASSPPSSTDTQYF. In DNA, the CDR3 is TGTGCCAGCTCACCACCGAGTAGCACAGATACGCAGTATTTT. The genes are TRBV18 and TRBJ2-3; D not resolved. Germline V gene lookup returns CDR1 KGHSH and CDR2 LQKENI. V dropped 0 bases and J dropped 0 bases, with 4 bases sitting between them. The CDR3 loop spans 14 amino acids.

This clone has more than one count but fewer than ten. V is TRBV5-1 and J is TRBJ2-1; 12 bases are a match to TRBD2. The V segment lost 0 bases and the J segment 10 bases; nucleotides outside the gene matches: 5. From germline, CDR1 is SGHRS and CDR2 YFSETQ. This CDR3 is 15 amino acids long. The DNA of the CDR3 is TGCGCCAGCAGCTTGGGGGGCGGGACTAGCGGGGAGCAGTTCTTC. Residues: CASSLGGGTSGEQFF.

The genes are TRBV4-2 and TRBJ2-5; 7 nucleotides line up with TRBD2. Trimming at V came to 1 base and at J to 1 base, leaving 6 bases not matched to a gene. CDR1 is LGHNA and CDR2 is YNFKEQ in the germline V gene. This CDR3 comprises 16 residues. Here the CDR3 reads CASSQGGLRSQETQYF. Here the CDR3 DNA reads TGTGCCAGCAGCCAAGGGGGACTACGGTCCCAAGAGACCCAGTACTTC.

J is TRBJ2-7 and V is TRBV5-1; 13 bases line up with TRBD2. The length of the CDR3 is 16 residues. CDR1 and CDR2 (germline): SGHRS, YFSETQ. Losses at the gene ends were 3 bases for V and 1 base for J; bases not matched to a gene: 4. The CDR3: CASSYRTSGSSYEQYF. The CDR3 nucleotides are TGCGCCAGCAGCTACCGGACTAGCGGGAGTTCCTACGAGCAGTACTTC.

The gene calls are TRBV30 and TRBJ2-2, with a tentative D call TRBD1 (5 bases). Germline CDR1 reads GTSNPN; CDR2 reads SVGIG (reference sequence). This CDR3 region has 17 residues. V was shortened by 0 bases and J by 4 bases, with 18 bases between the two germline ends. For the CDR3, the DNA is TGTGCCTGGAGTGTACTTATTCCAGGGTCGGCCACCGGGGAGCTGTTTTTT. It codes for CAWSVLIPGSATGELFF.

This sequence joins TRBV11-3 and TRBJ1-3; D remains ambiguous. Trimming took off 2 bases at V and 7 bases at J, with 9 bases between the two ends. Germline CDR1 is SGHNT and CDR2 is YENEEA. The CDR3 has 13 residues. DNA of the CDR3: TGTGCCAGCAGCTTATCGACCGGGAACACCATATATTTT. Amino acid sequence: CASSLSTGNTIYF.

CDR3 sequence: CAISESQNYGTRETQYF. The CDR3 DNA sequence: TGTGCCATCAGTGAGTCTCAAAACTACGGAACGAGGGAGACCCAGTACTTC. V and J are TRBV10-3 and TRBJ2-5, with D unclear. The germline gives CDR1 ENHRY, CDR2 SYGVKD. The CDR3 sequence is 17 residues long. Trimming cost V 0 bases and J 5 bases, with 19 bases left between them.

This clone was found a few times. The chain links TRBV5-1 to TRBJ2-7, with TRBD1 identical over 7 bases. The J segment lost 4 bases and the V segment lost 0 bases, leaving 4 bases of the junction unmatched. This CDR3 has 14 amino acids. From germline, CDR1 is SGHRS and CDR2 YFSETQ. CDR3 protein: CASSLAPGQYEQYF. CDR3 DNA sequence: TGCGCCAGCAGCTTGGCTCCGGGACAGTACGAGCAGTACTTC.

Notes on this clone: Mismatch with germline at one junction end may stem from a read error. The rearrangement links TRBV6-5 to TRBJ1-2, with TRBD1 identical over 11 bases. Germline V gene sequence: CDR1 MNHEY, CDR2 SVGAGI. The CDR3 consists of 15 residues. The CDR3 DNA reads TGTGCCAACAGTTTTGACCGGGACAGGGGGTATGGCTACACCTTC. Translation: CANSFDRDRGYGYTF.

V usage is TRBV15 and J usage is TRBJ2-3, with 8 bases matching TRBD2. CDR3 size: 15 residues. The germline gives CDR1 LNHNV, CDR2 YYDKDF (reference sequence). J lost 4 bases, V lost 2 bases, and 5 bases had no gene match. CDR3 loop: CATSRRSGSADTQYF. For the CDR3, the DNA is TGTGCCACCAGCAGAAGAAGCGGGAGCGCAGATACGCAGTATTTT.

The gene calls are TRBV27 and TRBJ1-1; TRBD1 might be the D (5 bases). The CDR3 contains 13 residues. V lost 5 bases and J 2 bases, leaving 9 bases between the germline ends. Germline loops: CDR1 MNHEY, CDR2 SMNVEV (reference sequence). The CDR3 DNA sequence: TGTGCCAGCAGTGGAGGGGCAAACACTGAAGCTTTCTTT. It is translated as CASSGGANTEAFF.

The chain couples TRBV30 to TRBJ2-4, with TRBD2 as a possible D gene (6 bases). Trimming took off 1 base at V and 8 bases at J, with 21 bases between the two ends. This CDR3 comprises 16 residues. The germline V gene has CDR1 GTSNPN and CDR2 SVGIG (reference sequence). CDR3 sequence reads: CAWSAHRGLGGDIQYF. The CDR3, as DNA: TGTGCCTGGAGTGCCCATAGGGGACTGGGGGGAGACATTCAGTACTTC.